The clone carrying this T cell receptor (beta chain) came up a few times. The antigen remains unidentified. This specimen comes from a study of post-analysis software for immune sequencing data. Prepared libraries of TCR beta cDNA carried unique molecular identifiers. TCRdb re-analysed the PCR reads in MiXCR, keeping a single row per CDR3 protein. Seen here are hundreds of thousands of distinct CDR3 sequences, 55% to 70% observed once, and the top ten hold 10% to 12%. This CDR3 is 14 amino acids long. Germline loops: CDR1 MNHEY, CDR2 SMNVEV (reference sequence). Between the trimmed V and J ends, which lost 2 bases and 9 bases, there was a span of 14 bases. Study results and caveats: The study found TRBV5-6, TRBV5-1 and TRBV20-1 among 4 or 5 TRBV segments more frequent in patients than controls.

The receptor was isolated from a girl aged 2-15 years with multiple sclerosis. The V call is TRBV27, the J call TRBJ2-1; D is undetermined. The sequenced sample consisted of blood. The CDR3 DNA reads as TGTGCCAGCAGTTTAGGAGTATCCCTAGGTGAGCAGTTCTTC. Amino acid sequence: CASSLGVSLGEQFF.